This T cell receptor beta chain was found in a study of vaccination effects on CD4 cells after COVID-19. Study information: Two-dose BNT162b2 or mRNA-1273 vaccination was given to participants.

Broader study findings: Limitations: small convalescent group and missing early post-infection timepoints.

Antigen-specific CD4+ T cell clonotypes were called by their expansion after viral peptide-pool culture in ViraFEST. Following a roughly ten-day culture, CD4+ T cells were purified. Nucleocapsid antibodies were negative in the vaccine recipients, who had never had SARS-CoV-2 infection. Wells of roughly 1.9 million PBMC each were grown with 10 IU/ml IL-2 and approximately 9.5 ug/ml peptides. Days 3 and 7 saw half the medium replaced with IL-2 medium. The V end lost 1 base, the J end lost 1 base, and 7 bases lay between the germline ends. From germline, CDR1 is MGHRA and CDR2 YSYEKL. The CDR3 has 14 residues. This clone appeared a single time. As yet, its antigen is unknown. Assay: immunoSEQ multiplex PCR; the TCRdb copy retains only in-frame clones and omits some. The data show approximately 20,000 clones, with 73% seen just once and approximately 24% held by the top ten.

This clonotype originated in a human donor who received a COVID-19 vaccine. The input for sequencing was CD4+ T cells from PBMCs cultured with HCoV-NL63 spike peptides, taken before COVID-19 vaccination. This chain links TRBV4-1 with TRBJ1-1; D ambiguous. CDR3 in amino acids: CASSQAPRNTEAFF. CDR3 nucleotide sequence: TGCGCCAGCAGCCAAGCCCCCAGGAACACTGAAGCTTTCTTT.